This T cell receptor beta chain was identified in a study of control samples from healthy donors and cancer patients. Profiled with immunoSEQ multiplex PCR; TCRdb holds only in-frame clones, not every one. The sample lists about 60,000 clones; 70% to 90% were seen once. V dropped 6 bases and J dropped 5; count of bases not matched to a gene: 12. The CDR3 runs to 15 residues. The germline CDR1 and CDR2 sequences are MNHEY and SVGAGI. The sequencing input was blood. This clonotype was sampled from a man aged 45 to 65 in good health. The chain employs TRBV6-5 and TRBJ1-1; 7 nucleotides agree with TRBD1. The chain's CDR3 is CASRPKITGVTEAFF. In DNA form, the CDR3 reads TGTGCCAGCAGGCCTAAGATCACAGGGGTAACTGAAGCTTTCTTT.